In its sample, the clone carrying this T cell receptor beta chain was seen once. The data derive from a study of control samples from healthy donors and cancer patients. Repertoires were generated with immunoSEQ multiplex PCR, while TCRdb's copy carries only in-frame clones and drops some. There are 170,000 or so clones in the sample; around 92% occur only once, and around 2% lies in the top ten. The CDR3 length is 13 residues. V was pared by 10 bases and J by 6 bases, with 16 bases between. Germline V lookup: CDR1 LNHDA, CDR2 SQIVND (reference sequence). The sequence was collected from a woman between 40 and 50 years old in good health. This rearrangement joins TRBV19 to TRBJ1-5; a weak D match, TRBD1 (6 bases). Input material: blood. The DNA of the CDR3 is TGTGCCACCGACGACAGGTTCGGTCAGCCCCAGCATTTT. This translates into CATDDRFGQPQHF.